The 20 T cell receptor beta chains reported below all come from one sample, sequenced in a study of T-cell reconstitution after alpha-beta-depleted transplantation in children. Preparation of the TCRbeta library involved a method that used unique molecular identifiers. Each CDR3 protein is one row after TCRdb ran MiXCR on the PCR reads. Here the sample spans under 750,000 distinct CDR3 sequences, more than 20% being singletons. Source: PBMCs, mostly from graft donor cells, taken 360 days after TCRalphabeta/CD19-depleted stem cell transplant. Receptors were obtained from a boy under three years old who had a stem cell transplant for acute myeloid leukemia, so the T cells may come from the graft donor.

This clonotype has a handful of counts. The CDR3 is CSATLRGPYNEQFF. The CDR3 region has the DNA TGCAGTGCTACTCTCAGGGGCCCGTACAATGAGCAGTTCTTC. V gene TRBV20-1 combines with J gene TRBJ2-1; tentatively, D is TRBD1 (6 bases). CDR1 is DFQATT and CDR2 is SNEGSKA in the germline V gene (reference sequence). V dropped 4 bases and J dropped 4 bases, with 14 bases sitting between them. The CDR3 contains 14 residues.

This clonotype was counted a few times. The chain is built from TRBV29-1 and TRBJ1-2, with 8 bases aligning to TRBD1. Losses at the gene ends were 5 bases for V and 4 bases for J; bases not matched to a gene: 9. This CDR3 comprises 14 residues. Germline lookup yields CDR1 SQVTM and CDR2 ANQGSEA. The CDR3 coding sequence is TGCAGCGTTCAAAACGGACAGGGCGCCTATGGCTACACCTTC. Its translation is CSVQNGQGAYGYTF.

The chain joins TRBV20-1 to TRBJ1-5; D remains ambiguous. Trimming cost V 5 bases and J 0 bases, with 11 bases left between them. Germline V lookup: CDR1 DFQATT, CDR2 SNEGSKA (reference sequence). This CDR3 has 14 residues. CDR3 residues: CSASDIHSNQPQHF. The CDR3 bases are TGCAGTGCTTCAGATATTCATAGCAATCAGCCCCAGCATTTT.

This clonotype was picked up many times. The chain couples TRBV6-1 to TRBJ2-5; the match to TRBD1 covers 7 bases. The CDR3 runs to 15 residues. The junction had 13 bases not matched to a gene; V was cut back by 8 bases and J by 4 bases. Germline assignment: CDR1 MNHNS and CDR2 SASEGT. The CDR3 reads CASGNTPRGRETQYF. The CDR3 DNA reads TGTGCCAGCGGAAATACTCCCAGGGGGAGAGAGACCCAGTACTTC.

This clonotype was observed many times. The chain uses TRBV12-3 or TRBV12-4 and TRBJ1-5; D is undetermined. The CDR3 loop spans 13 amino acids. With 4 bases removed from V and 4 bases from J, the gap between germline ends came to 8 bases. The chain's CDR3 is CASSSRENQPQHF. CDR3 sequence (DNA): TGTGCCAGCAGTTCACGGGAGAATCAGCCCCAGCATTTT.

This clonotype was observed a few times. The V gene is TRBV20-1, the J gene TRBJ1-6; the match to TRBD1 covers 9 bases. Trimming at V came to 2 bases and at J to 7 bases, leaving 12 bases not matched to a gene. CDR1 DFQATT and CDR2 SNEGSKA come from the germline V gene (reference sequence). CDR3 length: 17 amino acids. The CDR3 region is CSARRTGVDLGNSPLHF. Here the CDR3 DNA reads TGCAGTGCTAGAAGGACAGGGGTTGACCTTGGGAATTCACCCCTCCACTTT.

The V call is TRBV7-9, the J call TRBJ1-5; unclear D gene. V was cut by 4 bases and J by 6 bases, with 7 bases left in between. Germline V gene lookup returns CDR1 SEHNR and CDR2 FQNEAQ (reference sequence). The CDR3 extends over 12 amino acids. CDR3 nucleotides: TGTGCCAGCAGCTCGTCAGTTCAGCCCCAGCATTTT. Amino acid sequence: CASSSSVQPQHF. The complete variable domain, with remaining parts taken from reference TRBV7-9 and TRBJ1-5, reads DTGVSQNPRHKITKRGQNVTFRCDPISEHNRLYWYRQTLGQGPEFLTYFQNEAQLEKSRLLSDRFSAERPKGSFSTLEIQRTEQGDSAMYLCASSSSVQPQHFGDGTRLSIL.

This clonotype occurred a few times. The V call is TRBV4-1, the J call TRBJ2-1; the D is unclear. This CDR3 region has 13 residues. Germline-derived CDR1 and CDR2 are MGHRA and YSYEKL. V was clipped by 6 bases and J by 4 bases, with 10 bases between them. The CDR3 DNA follows: TGCGCCAGCAGTCCCTCTTGGTACAATGAGCAGTTCTTC. It specifies CASSPSWYNEQFF.

The V and J genes are TRBV10-3 and TRBJ1-1; 7 bases match TRBD1. V shed 10 bases, J shed 6 bases, and the junction held 11 bases outside the gene matches. The CDR3 consists of 13 residues. Germline lookup yields CDR1 ENHRY and CDR2 SYGVKD. In nucleotides, the CDR3 is TGTGCCACTCTGACAGGGCCCGGCGCTGAAGCTTTCTTT. Its protein product is CATLTGPGAEAFF.

The chain carries TRBV7-2 and TRBJ2-1; D is perhaps TRBD1 or TRBD2 (6 bases each). The CDR3 has 16 residues. The V gene's germline CDR1 is SGHTA and CDR2 FQGNSA. V was shortened by 2 bases and J by 4 bases, with 15 bases between the two germline ends. The CDR3 coding sequence is TGTGCCAGCAGCTTAAGGTCGGGGGCACTATACAATGAGCAGTTCTTC. Translation: CASSLRSGALYNEQFF. The whole variable domain, filled in from reference TRBV7-2 and TRBJ2-1, reads GAGVSQSPSNKVTEKGKDVELRCDPISGHTALYWYRQSLGQGLEFLIYFQGNSAPDKSGLPSDRFSAERTGGSVSTLTIQRTQQEDSAVYLCASSLRSGALYNEQFFGPGTRLTVL.

This clonotype was detected only a few times. The chain employs TRBV27 and TRBJ2-7; D possibly matches TRBD1 or TRBD2 (5 bases each). This CDR3 has 13 residues. Between the trimmed V and J ends, which lost 5 bases and 6 bases, there was a span of 14 bases. The germline V gene has CDR1 MNHEY and CDR2 SMNVEV (reference sequence). The CDR3: CASSPGLRGEQYF. CDR3 sequence (DNA): TGTGCCAGCAGTCCAGGGTTACGGGGCGAGCAGTACTTC.

V gene TRBV5-1 combines with J gene TRBJ2-4; D may be TRBD2 (7 bases). The CDR3 extends over 16 amino acids. Deletions cut 2 bases from V and 8 bases from J, with 20 bases between. Per the germline V gene, CDR1 is SGHRS and CDR2 is YFSETQ. For the CDR3, the DNA is TGCGCCAGCAGCTTTGGGGGGGGCGGAACAGTGGACATTCAGTACTTC. This codes for CASSFGGGGTVDIQYF. The full variable domain, with the rest looked up from reference TRBV5-1 and TRBJ2-4, is KAGVTQTPRYLIKTRGQQVTLSCSPISGHRSVSWYQQTPGQGLQFLFEYFSETQRNKGNFPGRFSGRQFSNSRSEMNVSTLELGDSALYLCASSFGGGGTVDIQYFGAGTRLSVL.

This clonotype has ten or more counts. The chain uses TRBV6-1 and TRBJ2-7; 9 bases align to TRBD1. Germline lookup yields CDR1 MNHNS and CDR2 SASEGT. Trimming took 6 bases from V and 2 from J; bases not matched to a gene: 17. The CDR3 runs 18 residues. The CDR3 loop is CASRGWDRVEGRAYEQYV. Written as DNA, the CDR3 is TGTGCCAGCAGGGGCTGGGACAGGGTAGAGGGACGGGCCTACGAGCAGTACGTC.

J is TRBJ2-1 and V is TRBV12-5, with D possibly matching TRBD1 (6 bases). V lost 1 base and J lost 0, with 13 bases in between. From germline, CDR1 is LGHNT and CDR2 FRNRAP. The CDR3 runs 17 residues. The CDR3 coding sequence is TGTGCTAGTGGTTTGGGTCCAGGACAGAGCTCCTACAATGAGCAGTTCTTC. Encoded protein: CASGLGPGQSSYNEQFF.

This clonotype was found a few times. V is TRBV5-6 and J is TRBJ2-3; perhaps TRBD2 as D (5 bases). Germline lookup yields CDR1 SGHDT and CDR2 YYEEEE. The CDR3 length is 14 residues. V lost 1 base, J lost 8 bases, and 14 bases lay in between. Here the CDR3 reads CASSLIERRATQYF. The CDR3 DNA is TGTGCCAGCAGCTTGATCGAGAGGCGGGCTACGCAGTATTTT.

The table lists this clonotype with many counts. The chain joins TRBV20-1 to TRBJ1-2, with D uncertain. Germline lookup yields CDR1 DFQATT and CDR2 SNEGSKA (reference sequence). The ends were cut back, 1 base at V and 1 base at J, with 25 bases in the middle. This CDR3 contains 19 residues. The CDR3 is CSARGPPYTSSLLNYGYTF. Here the CDR3 DNA reads TGCAGTGCTAGAGGCCCCCCCTATACTAGCTCCCTCCTTAACTATGGCTACACCTTC.

In this sample, this clonotype turned up many times. The V gene is TRBV27, the J gene TRBJ2-7; D is unresolved. The CDR3 is made up of 13 amino acids. CDR1 MNHEY and CDR2 SMNVEV come from the germline V gene (reference sequence). Trimming took off 0 bases at V and 3 bases at J, with 6 bases between the two ends. CDR3 protein: CASSLSASYEQYF. The CDR3 coding sequence is TGTGCCAGCAGTTTATCAGCCAGCTACGAGCAGTACTTC.

This clonotype was detected only a few times. The V gene is TRBV29-1, the J gene TRBJ1-4; D not certain. Germline assignment: CDR1 SQVTM and CDR2 ANQGSEA. The germline V and J ends were trimmed by 6 bases and 0 bases, with 11 bases remaining between them. CDR3 length: 14 residues. The CDR3 here is CSVTTPATNEKLFF. The CDR3 DNA follows: TGCAGCGTGACGACCCCAGCAACTAATGAAAAACTGTTTTTT.

This sequence joins TRBV25-1 and TRBJ2-1, with D perhaps TRBD1 or TRBD2 (5 bases each). The CDR3 is made up of 15 amino acids. V was clipped by 0 bases and J by 4 bases, with 10 bases between them. Per germline, CDR1 MGHDK and CDR2 SYGVNS. The DNA for the CDR3 is TGTGCCAGCAGTGAATATTTCGGGACGTACAATGAGCAGTTCTTC. Translated: CASSEYFGTYNEQFF.

In its sample, this clonotype was seen once. The chain recombines TRBV15 with TRBJ1-5; no clear D gene. V was trimmed by 6 bases and J by 2 bases, leaving 11 bases between them. Looked up from germline, CDR1 is LNHNV and CDR2 is YYDKDF (reference sequence). This CDR3 has 14 amino acids. The CDR3 spells CATRPGQGNQPQHF. DNA of the CDR3: TGTGCCACCAGACCCGGGCAGGGCAATCAGCCCCAGCATTTT.